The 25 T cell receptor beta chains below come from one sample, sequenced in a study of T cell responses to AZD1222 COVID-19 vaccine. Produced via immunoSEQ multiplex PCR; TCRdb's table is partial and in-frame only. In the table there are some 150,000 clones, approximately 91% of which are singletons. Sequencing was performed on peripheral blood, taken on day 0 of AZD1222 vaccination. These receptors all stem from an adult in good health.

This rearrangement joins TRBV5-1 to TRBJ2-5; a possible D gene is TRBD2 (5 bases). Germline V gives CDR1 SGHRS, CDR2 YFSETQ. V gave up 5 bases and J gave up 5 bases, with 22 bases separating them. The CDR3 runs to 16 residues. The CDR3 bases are TGCGCCAGCAGTACGTCCGGGGTTAGAGGTGGGGAGACCCAGTACTTC. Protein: CASSTSGVRGGETQYF.

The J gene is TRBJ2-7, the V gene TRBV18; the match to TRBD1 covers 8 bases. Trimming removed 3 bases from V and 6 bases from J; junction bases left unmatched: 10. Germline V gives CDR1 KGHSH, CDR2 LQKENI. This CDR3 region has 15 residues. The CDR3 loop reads CASSPKTGEVFEQYV. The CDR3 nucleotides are TGTGCCAGCTCACCTAAGACAGGGGAGGTTTTCGAGCAGTACGTC.

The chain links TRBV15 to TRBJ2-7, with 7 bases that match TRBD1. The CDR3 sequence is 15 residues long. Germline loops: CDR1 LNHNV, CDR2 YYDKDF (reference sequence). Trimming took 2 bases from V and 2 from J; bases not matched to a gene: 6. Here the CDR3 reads CATSRSRGPAYEQYV. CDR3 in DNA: TGTGCCACCAGCAGATCGAGGGGGCCCGCCTACGAGCAGTACGTC.

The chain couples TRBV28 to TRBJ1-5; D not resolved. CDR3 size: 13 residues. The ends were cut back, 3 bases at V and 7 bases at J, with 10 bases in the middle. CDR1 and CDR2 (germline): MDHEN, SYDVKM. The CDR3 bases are TGTGCCAGCAGTTTCCGAGGGAGCCAGCCCCAGCATTTT. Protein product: CASSFRGSQPQHF.

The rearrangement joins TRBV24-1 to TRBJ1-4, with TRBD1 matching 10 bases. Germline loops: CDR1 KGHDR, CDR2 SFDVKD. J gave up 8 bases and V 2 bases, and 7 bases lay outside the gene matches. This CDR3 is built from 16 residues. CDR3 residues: CATSDSRTGGIEKLFF. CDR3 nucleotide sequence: TGTGCCACCAGTGATTCCCGGACAGGGGGGATCGAAAAACTGTTTTTT.

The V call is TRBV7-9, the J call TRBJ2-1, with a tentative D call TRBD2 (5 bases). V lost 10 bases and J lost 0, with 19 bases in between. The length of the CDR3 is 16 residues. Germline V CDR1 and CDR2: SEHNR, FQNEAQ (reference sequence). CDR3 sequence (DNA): TGTGCCACCGCCCCTTTAGCGCTCAGCTCCTACAATGAGCAGTTCTTC. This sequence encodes CATAPLALSSYNEQFF.

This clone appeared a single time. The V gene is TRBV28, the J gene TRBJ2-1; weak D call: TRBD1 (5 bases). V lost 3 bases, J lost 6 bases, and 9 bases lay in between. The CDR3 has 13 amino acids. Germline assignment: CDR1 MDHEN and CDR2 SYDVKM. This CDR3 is CASSFGASNEQFF. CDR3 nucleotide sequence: TGTGCCAGCAGTTTTGGGGCCAGCAATGAGCAGTTCTTC. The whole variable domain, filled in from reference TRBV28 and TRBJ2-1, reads DVKVTQSSRYLVKRTGEKVFLECVQDMDHENMFWYRQDPGLGLRLIYFSYDVKMKEKGDIPEGYSVSREKKERFSLILESASTNQTSMYLCASSFGASNEQFFGPGTRLTVL.

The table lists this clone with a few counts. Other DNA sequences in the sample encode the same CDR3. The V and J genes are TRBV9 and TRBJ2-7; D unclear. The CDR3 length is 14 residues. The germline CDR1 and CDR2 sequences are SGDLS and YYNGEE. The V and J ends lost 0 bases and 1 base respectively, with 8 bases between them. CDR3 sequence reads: CASSVEGSSYEQYF. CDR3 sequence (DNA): TGTGCCAGCAGCGTAGAGGGCAGTTCCTACGAGCAGTACTTC.

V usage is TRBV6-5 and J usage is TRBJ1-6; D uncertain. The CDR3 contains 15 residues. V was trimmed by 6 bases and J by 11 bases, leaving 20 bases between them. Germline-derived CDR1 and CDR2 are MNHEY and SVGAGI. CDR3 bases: TGTGCCAGCAGCCCCCCCTCCCAGACAAATCCACCCCTCCACTTT. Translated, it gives CASSPPSQTNPPLHF.

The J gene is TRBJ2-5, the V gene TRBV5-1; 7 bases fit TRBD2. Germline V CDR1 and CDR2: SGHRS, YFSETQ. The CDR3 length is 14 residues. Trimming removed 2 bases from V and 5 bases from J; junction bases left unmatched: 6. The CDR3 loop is CASSLKREGETQYF. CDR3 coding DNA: TGCGCCAGCAGCTTAAAGCGGGAAGGCGAGACCCAGTACTTC.

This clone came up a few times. The CDR3: CASSEQGQVISGNTIYF. DNA of the CDR3: TGTGCCAGCAGTGAACAGGGTCAGGTGATCTCTGGAAACACCATATATTTT. This sequence joins TRBV2 and TRBJ1-3, with D maybe TRBD1 (5 bases). The CDR3 has 17 amino acids. CDR1 is SNHLY and CDR2 is FYNNEI in the germline V gene. V was shortened by 2 bases and J by 0 bases, with 14 bases between the two germline ends.

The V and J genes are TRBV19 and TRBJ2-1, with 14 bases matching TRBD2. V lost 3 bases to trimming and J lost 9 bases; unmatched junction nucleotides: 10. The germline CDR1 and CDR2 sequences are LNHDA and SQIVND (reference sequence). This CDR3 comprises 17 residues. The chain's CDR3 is CASSMKGTSGSRSEQFF. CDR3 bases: TGTGCCAGTAGTATGAAAGGGACTAGCGGGAGTCGCAGTGAGCAGTTCTTC.

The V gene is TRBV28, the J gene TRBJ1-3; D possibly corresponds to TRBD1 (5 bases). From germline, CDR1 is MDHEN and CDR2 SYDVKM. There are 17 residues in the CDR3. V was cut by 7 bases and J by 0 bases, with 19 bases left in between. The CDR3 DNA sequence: TGTGCCAGCAATCCCGACTTGGGACGGCTCTCTGGAAACACCATATATTTT. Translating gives CASNPDLGRLSGNTIYF.

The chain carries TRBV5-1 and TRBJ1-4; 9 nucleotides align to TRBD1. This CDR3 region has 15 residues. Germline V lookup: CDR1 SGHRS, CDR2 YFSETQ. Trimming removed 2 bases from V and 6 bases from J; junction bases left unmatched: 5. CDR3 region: CASSFGGQGDEKLFF. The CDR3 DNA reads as TGCGCCAGCAGCTTTGGGGGACAGGGCGATGAAAAACTGTTTTTT.

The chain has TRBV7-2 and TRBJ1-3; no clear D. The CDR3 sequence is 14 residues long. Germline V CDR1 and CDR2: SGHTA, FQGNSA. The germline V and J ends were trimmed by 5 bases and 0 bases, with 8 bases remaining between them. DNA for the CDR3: TGTGCCAGCAGCCCAGGCGTCTCTGGAAACACCATATATTTT. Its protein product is CASSPGVSGNTIYF. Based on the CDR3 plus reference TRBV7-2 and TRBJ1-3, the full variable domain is GAGVSQSPSNKVTEKGKDVELRCDPISGHTALYWYRQSLGQGLEFLIYFQGNSAPDKSGLPSDRFSAERTGGSVSTLTIQRTQQEDSAVYLCASSPGVSGNTIYFGEGSWLTVV.

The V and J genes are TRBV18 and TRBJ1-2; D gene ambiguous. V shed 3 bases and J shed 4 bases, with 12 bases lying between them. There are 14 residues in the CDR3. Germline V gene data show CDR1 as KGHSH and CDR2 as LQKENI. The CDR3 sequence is CASSPPESFYGYTF. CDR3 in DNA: TGTGCCAGCTCACCCCCAGAGTCCTTCTATGGCTACACCTTC.

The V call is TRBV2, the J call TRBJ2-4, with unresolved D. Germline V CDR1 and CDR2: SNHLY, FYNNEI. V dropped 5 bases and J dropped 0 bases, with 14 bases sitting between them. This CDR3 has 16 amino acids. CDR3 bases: TGTGCCAGCAGTACCGGACGCAGGATAGCCAAAAACATTCAGTACTTC. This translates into CASSTGRRIAKNIQYF.

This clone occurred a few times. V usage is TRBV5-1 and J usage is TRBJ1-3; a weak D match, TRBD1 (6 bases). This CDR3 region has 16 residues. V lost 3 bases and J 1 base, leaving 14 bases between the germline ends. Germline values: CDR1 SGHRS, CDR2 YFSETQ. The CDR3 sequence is CASSSRTQGSGNTIYF. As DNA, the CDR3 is TGCGCCAGCAGCTCCCGCACCCAGGGGTCTGGAAACACCATATATTTT. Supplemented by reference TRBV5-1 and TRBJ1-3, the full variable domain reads KAGVTQTPRYLIKTRGQQVTLSCSPISGHRSVSWYQQTPGQGLQFLFEYFSETQRNKGNFPGRFSGRQFSNSRSEMNVSTLELGDSALYLCASSSRTQGSGNTIYFGEGSWLTVV.

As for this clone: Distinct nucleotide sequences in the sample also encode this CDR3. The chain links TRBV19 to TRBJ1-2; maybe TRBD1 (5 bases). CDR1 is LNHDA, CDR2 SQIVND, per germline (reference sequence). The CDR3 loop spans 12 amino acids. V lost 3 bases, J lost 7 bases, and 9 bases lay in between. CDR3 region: CASSIAGLGYTF. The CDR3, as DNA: TGTGCCAGTAGTATTGCGGGGCTTGGCTACACCTTC. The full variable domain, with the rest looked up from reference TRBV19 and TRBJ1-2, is DGGITQSPKYLFRKEGQNVTLSCEQNLNHDAMYWYRQDPGQGLRLIYYSQIVNDFQKGDIAEGYSVSREKKESFPLTVTSAQKNPTAFYLCASSIAGLGYTFGSGTRLTVV.

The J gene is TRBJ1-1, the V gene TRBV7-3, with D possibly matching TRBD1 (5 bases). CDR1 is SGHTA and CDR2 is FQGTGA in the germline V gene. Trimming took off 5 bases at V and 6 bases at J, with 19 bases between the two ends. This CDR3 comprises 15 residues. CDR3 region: CASSLQPGTTAEAFF. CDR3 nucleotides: TGTGCCAGCAGCCTACAACCTGGGACGACGGCTGAAGCTTTCTTT.

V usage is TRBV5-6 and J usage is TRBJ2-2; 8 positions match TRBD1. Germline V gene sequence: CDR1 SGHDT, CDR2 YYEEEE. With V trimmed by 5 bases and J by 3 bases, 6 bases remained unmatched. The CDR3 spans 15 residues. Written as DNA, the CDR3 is TGTGCCAGCAGTTCCGACAGGGGTGACACCGGGGAGCTGTTTTTT. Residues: CASSSDRGDTGELFF.

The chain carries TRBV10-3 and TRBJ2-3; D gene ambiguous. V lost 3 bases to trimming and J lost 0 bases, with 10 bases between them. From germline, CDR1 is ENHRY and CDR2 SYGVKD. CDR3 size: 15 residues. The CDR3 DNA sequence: TGTGCCATCAGTGAAGGCGGTTCTAGCACAGATACGCAGTATTTT. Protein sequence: CAISEGGSSTDTQYF.

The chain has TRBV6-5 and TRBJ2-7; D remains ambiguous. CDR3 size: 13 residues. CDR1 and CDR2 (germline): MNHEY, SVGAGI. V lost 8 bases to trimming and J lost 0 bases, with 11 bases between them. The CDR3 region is CASGPGDSYEQYF. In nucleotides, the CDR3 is TGTGCCAGCGGCCCGGGCGACTCCTACGAGCAGTACTTC.

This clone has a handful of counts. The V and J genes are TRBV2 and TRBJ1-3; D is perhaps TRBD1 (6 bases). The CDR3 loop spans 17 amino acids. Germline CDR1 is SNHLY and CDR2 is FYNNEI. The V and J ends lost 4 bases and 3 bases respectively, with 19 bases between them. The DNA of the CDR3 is TGTGCCAGCAGTGGCAATCCACCAGGGGTTATTGGAAACACCATATATTTT. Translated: CASSGNPPGVIGNTIYF.

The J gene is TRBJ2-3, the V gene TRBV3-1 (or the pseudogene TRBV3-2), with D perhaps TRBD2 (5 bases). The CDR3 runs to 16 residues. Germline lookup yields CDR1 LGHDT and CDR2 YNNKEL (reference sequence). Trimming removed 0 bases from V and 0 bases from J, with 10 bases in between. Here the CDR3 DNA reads TGTGCCAGCAGCCAAGACAGACTAACTAGCACAGATACGCAGTATTTT. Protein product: CASSQDRLTSTDTQYF.